The entry below gives a single T cell receptor beta chain sequence along with its context. At one boundary the junction diverges from the germline segment, which might be a read error. For CDR3 and TCR beta VDJ profiling, genomic DNA was the template used. TCRdb fed the reads into MiXCR, producing one record per CDR3 protein. The profile shows under 250,000 distinct CDR3 sequences, approximately 50% of them singletons. The sample comes from a study of CD8+CD57+ T cells in acquired aplastic anemia. Study-level information: Yields of DNA that came from sorted CD4+ and CD8+ cells averaged roughly 3.3 ug.

There are 14 residues in the CDR3. CDR1 is PRHDT and CDR2 is FYEKMQ in the germline V gene (reference sequence). Patients sequenced had flow cytometry evidence of CD8+CD57+ cell expansion. Severe acquired aplastic anemia was diagnosed in all patients. The material sequenced was sorted CD4+, CD8+, or CD8+CD57+ T cells (not recorded which) from PBMCs. The receptor comes from a human donor with aplastic anemia. This chain joins TRBV13 and TRBJ2-7; possibly TRBD1 for D (5 bases). The CDR3 loop reads CASGFRQITYEQYF. The CDR3 DNA reads as TGTGCCAGCGGCTTTCGACAGATTACCTACGAGCAGTACTTC.